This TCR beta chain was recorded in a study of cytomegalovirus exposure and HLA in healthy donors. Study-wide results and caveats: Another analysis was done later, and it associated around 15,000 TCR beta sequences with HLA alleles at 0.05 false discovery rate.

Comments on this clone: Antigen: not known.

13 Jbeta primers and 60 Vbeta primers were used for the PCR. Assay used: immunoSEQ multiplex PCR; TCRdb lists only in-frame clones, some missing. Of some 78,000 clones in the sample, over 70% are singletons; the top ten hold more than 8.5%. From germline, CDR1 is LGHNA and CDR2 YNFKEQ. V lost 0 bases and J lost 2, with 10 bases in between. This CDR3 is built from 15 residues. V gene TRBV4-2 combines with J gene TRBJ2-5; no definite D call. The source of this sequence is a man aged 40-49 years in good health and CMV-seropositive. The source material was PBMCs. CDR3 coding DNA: TGTGCCAGCAGCCAAGAAGCGCAGAAACAAGAGACCCAGTACTTC. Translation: CASSQEAQKQETQYF.